This is a list of T cell receptor beta chains from one sample in a study of T cell repertoires in cytomegalovirus infection. TCRdb itself ran the reads through MiXCR, one entry per CDR3 protein. Here the sample spans hundreds of thousands of distinct CDR3 sequences, about 28% being singletons. Their antigens remain unidentified. This material consisted of cultured PBMCs, taken from culture after CMV antigen stimulation. The origin of the receptors is a human donor in good health (CMV status not recorded). Some clones in this sample may be carry-over from other donors' samples. Both conserved end residues are part of each CDR3. The order of the fields is V gene, J gene, CDR3 length, CDR3 protein.

TRBV6-5	TRBJ1-5	13	CASSRTLGGPQHF
TRBV27	TRBJ2-7	15	CASSFSGQDAYEQYF
TRBV7-3	TRBJ1-4	17	CASRIGQGFTTNEKLFF
TRBV7-6	TRBJ1-6	15	CASSLDMTDNSPLHF
TRBV7-9	TRBJ2-7	12	CASSEGLNEQYF
TRBV5-1	TRBJ1-1	13	CASSLAGFTEAFF
TRBV7-8	TRBJ2-7	16	CASSSPRAGTSYEQYF
TRBV7-6	TRBJ2-2	15	CASSLGSGSTGELFF
TRBV7-9	TRBJ1-4	15	CASSSRDRGSEKLFF
TRBV7-9	TRBJ2-7	11	CASSFQYEQYF
TRBV30	TRBJ1-6	15	CAWTSYVGEGSPLHF
TRBV13	TRBJ1-6	16	CASSLGGRAVNSPLHF
TRBV27	TRBJ1-5	18	CASSSGHPTGLGNQPQHF
TRBV20-1	TRBJ1-4	13	CSAWTGTNEKLFF
TRBV6-2/TRBV6-3	TRBJ1-2	11	CASFDEGGYTF
TRBV10-3	TRBJ2-5	12	CAVAGHQETQYF
TRBV25-1	TRBJ2-1	16	CASRDSGAGGYNEQFF
TRBV20-1	TRBJ2-7	13	CSARAGNSYEQYF
TRBV20-1	TRBJ2-3	16	CSARGVSSGSTDTQYF
TRBV6-2/TRBV6-3	TRBJ2-1	17	CASTLIRGGPSYNEQFF
TRBV12-3/TRBV12-4	TRBJ1-3	15	CASSPGQGNGNTIYF
TRBV27	TRBJ2-7	13	CASSLTRGYEQYF